The sequence of this T cell receptor beta chain was determined in a study of identical twins. Study-wide results and caveats: Zero-insertion analyses might be partly confounded by invariant T cells like MAIT and iNKT.

The sample holds many counts of this clonotype. Its antigen is not identified. There are 13 residues in the CDR3. The germline V gene has CDR1 SGHRS and CDR2 YFSETQ. The V end was cut by 3 bases, the J end by 5 bases, with 12 bases between. TCRdb redid the calling of the 5' RACE reads with MiXCR, one entry per CDR3 protein. Of some 660,000 distinct CDR3 sequences listed, 8.6% are singletons. These data also formed part of another study, on yellow fever vaccine responses in identical twins.

This clonotype was obtained from a young woman in good health. V usage is TRBV5-1 and J usage is TRBJ2-7; a weak D match, TRBD1 (5 bases). The sequenced sample consisted of PBMCs. The CDR3 is CASSSSLGHEQYF. Here the CDR3 DNA reads TGCGCCAGCAGCTCCTCCCTGGGGCACGAGCAGTACTTC.